One sample yielded the 20 T cell receptor beta chains listed below, sequenced in a study of T cell responses to AZD1222 COVID-19 vaccine. Some clones are missing from TCRdb's copy, which holds only in-frame ones; the method was immunoSEQ multiplex PCR. The sample consists of some 120,000 clones, just over 90% of them appearing once. Sequences were derived from peripheral blood, sampled on day 0 of AZD1222 vaccination. The origin of the receptors is an adult in good health.

The rearrangement joins TRBV5-8 to TRBJ2-5; maybe TRBD2 (5 bases). The CDR3 has 14 residues. The ends were cut back, 4 bases at V and 5 bases at J, with 15 bases in the middle. Germline CDR1 and CDR2: SGHTS and YDEGEE. CDR3 bases: TGTGCCAGCAGCCCCTTACTAGTACGGGAGACCCAGTACTTC. Translating gives CASSPLLVRETQYF.

This chain joins TRBV19 and TRBJ1-1, with a possible D match to TRBD1 (6 bases). CDR3 length equals 13 residues. Trimming left V 7 bases short and J 1 base short, with 10 bases between. Germline lookup yields CDR1 LNHDA and CDR2 SQIVND (reference sequence). CDR3 bases: TGTGCCAGTATAAAGGGGGGGAACACTGAAGCTTTCTTT. Its protein product is CASIKGGNTEAFF.

The chain employs TRBV4-3 and TRBJ2-7; D uncertain. CDR3 length equals 15 residues. Germline lookup yields CDR1 LGHNA and CDR2 YSLEER. Trimming cost V 0 bases and J 0 bases, with 9 bases left between them. This chain's CDR3 is CASSQDLVNSYEQYF. DNA of the CDR3: TGCGCCAGCAGCCAAGATCTGGTCAACTCCTACGAGCAGTACTTC.

The V gene is TRBV2, the J gene TRBJ1-2; tentatively, D is TRBD1 (5 bases). The CDR3 has 13 amino acids. Per the germline V gene, CDR1 is SNHLY and CDR2 is FYNNEI. V shed 3 bases and J shed 5 bases, with 10 bases lying between them. The CDR3 is CASSDGGSYGYTF. The CDR3 coding sequence is TGTGCCAGCAGTGACGGGGGGTCTTATGGCTACACCTTC. Combining the CDR3 with reference TRBV2 and TRBJ1-2 gives the whole variable domain EPEVTQTPSHQVTQMGQEVILRCVPISNHLYFYWYRQILGQKVEFLVSFYNNEISEKSEIFDDQFSVERPDGSNFTLKIRSTKLEDSAMYFCASSDGGSYGYTFGSGTRLTVV.

The chain is built from TRBV24-1 and TRBJ2-1; the D is unclear. CDR3 length: 15 residues. CDR1 is KGHDR, CDR2 SFDVKD, per germline. The ends were cut back, 7 bases at V and 0 bases at J, with 12 bases in the middle. CDR3 coding DNA: TGTGCCACCAGCGGACCTATCCCCTCCTACAATGAGCAGTTCTTC. Protein sequence: CATSGPIPSYNEQFF.

The chain combines TRBV24-1 with TRBJ2-7; D tentatively fits TRBD1 or TRBD2 (5 bases each). The germline CDR1 and CDR2 sequences are KGHDR and SFDVKD. V was clipped by 9 bases and J by 1 base, with 12 bases between them. The CDR3 is made up of 13 amino acids. The CDR3 DNA reads TGTGCCACCCGAGGGGCGTCGTCCTACGAGCAGTACTTC. Translated, it gives CATRGASSYEQYF.

V gene TRBV12-5 combines with J gene TRBJ2-1; the match to TRBD2 covers 10 bases. Germline V gives CDR1 LGHNT, CDR2 FRNRAP. This CDR3 spans 16 amino acids. After removal of 2 bases from V and 1 base from J, the junction contained 2 bases not matched to a gene. CDR3 amino acids: CASGLSSGRSYNEQFF. For the CDR3, the DNA is TGTGCTAGTGGTTTGTCTAGCGGGAGATCCTACAATGAGCAGTTCTTC.

The chain recombines TRBV6-5 with TRBJ1-1; 11 bases are a match to TRBD1. Looked up from germline, CDR1 is MNHEY and CDR2 is SVGAGI. V was clipped by 5 bases and J by 4 bases; unmatched bases: 6. The CDR3 has 15 amino acids. CDR3 DNA: TGTGCCAGCAGTAAGGGACAGGGGGGAGGCACTGAAGCTTTCTTT. It yields the protein CASSKGQGGGTEAFF.

The chain is built from TRBV28 and TRBJ2-1, with a possible D match to TRBD1 (6 bases). CDR3 length equals 16 residues. From germline, CDR1 is MDHEN and CDR2 SYDVKM. Trimming shortened V by 0 bases and J by 3 bases, and 12 bases separated the two germline ends. The CDR3 DNA reads TGTGCCAGCAGTTTATGGGGGACATCTTTCTACAATGAGCAGTTCTTC. Translated: CASSLWGTSFYNEQFF. The full variable domain, completed using reference TRBV28 and TRBJ2-1, is DVKVTQSSRYLVKRTGEKVFLECVQDMDHENMFWYRQDPGLGLRLIYFSYDVKMKEKGDIPEGYSVSREKKERFSLILESASTNQTSMYLCASSLWGTSFYNEQFFGPGTRLTVL.

This chain links TRBV2 with TRBJ2-7; D remains ambiguous. This CDR3 is 13 amino acids long. Germline V gives CDR1 SNHLY, CDR2 FYNNEI. The V and J ends lost 3 bases and 6 bases respectively, with 12 bases between them. CDR3: CASSEARVGEQYF. The CDR3 DNA follows: TGTGCCAGCAGTGAGGCCCGGGTCGGCGAGCAGTACTTC. Full variable domain (missing parts from reference TRBV2 and TRBJ2-7): EPEVTQTPSHQVTQMGQEVILRCVPISNHLYFYWYRQILGQKVEFLVSFYNNEISEKSEIFDDQFSVERPDGSNFTLKIRSTKLEDSAMYFCASSEARVGEQYFGPGTRLTVT.

The chain carries TRBV5-1 and TRBJ1-1; D is unclear. Looked up from germline, CDR1 is SGHRS and CDR2 is YFSETQ. The CDR3 is made up of 14 amino acids. Deletions cut 1 base from V and 1 base from J, with 8 bases between. CDR3 nucleotides: TGCGCCAGCAGCTTGTCGACCGGGAACACTGAAGCTTTCTTT. The encoded protein is CASSLSTGNTEAFF.

The gene calls are TRBV5-1 and TRBJ1-2, with TRBD1 identical over 8 bases. This CDR3 region has 18 residues. The germline gives CDR1 SGHRS, CDR2 YFSETQ. Germline trimming cut 4 bases from V and 0 bases from J; bases unmatched to any gene: 14. This chain's CDR3 is CASSPGLTGDRANYGYTF. CDR3 DNA sequence: TGCGCCAGCAGCCCCGGTTTGACAGGGGACAGAGCTAACTATGGCTACACCTTC.

The rearrangement joins TRBV18 to TRBJ1-1; D unresolved. The V gene's germline CDR1 is KGHSH and CDR2 LQKENI. CDR3 length equals 13 residues. Trimming left V 5 bases short and J 3 bases short, with 10 bases between. The CDR3 DNA follows: TGTGCCAGCTCAATTAGAGGTGACACTGAAGCTTTCTTT. It translates to CASSIRGDTEAFF.

This clone has more than one count but fewer than ten. The chain uses TRBV19 and TRBJ2-7, with 11 bases matching TRBD1. CDR3 length: 15 amino acids. Unmatched junction bases numbered 7, after V lost 6 bases and J lost 3 bases. The germline CDR1 and CDR2 sequences are LNHDA and SQIVND (reference sequence). The CDR3 is CASRPSGTGGYEQYF. The CDR3 region has the DNA TGTGCCAGTAGACCCTCCGGGACAGGGGGCTACGAGCAGTACTTC. Combining the CDR3 with reference TRBV19 and TRBJ2-7 gives the whole variable domain DGGITQSPKYLFRKEGQNVTLSCEQNLNHDAMYWYRQDPGQGLRLIYYSQIVNDFQKGDIAEGYSVSREKKESFPLTVTSAQKNPTAFYLCASRPSGTGGYEQYFGPGTRLTVT.

The chain joins TRBV19 to TRBJ2-7, with 8 bases that match TRBD1. Germline CDR1 is LNHDA and CDR2 is SQIVND (reference sequence). This CDR3 has 14 residues. V lost 5 bases, J lost 2 bases, and 5 bases stayed unmatched. This CDR3 reads CASSVSGGPYEQYF. The CDR3 DNA reads TGTGCCAGTAGTGTCTCAGGGGGCCCCTACGAGCAGTACTTC.

The sample holds a few counts of this clone. The chain is built from TRBV11-3 and TRBJ2-5; weak D call: TRBD1 (5 bases). Per germline, CDR1 SGHNT and CDR2 YENEEA. The CDR3 loop spans 16 amino acids. V was clipped by 6 bases and J by 2 bases, with 19 bases between them. CDR3 sequence reads: CASSVGRQSGQETQYF. CDR3 bases: TGTGCCAGCAGTGTAGGAAGACAGTCCGGGCAAGAGACCCAGTACTTC.

This chain links TRBV27 with TRBJ1-5; D perhaps matches TRBD1 (5 bases). The CDR3 loop spans 14 amino acids. Germline CDR1 MNHEY, CDR2 SMNVEV (reference sequence). V was trimmed by 2 bases and J by 3 bases, leaving 8 bases between them. DNA for the CDR3: TGTGCCAGCAGTTTAGGCAGGGTCAATCAGCCCCAGCATTTT. Translating it yields CASSLGRVNQPQHF.

J is TRBJ1-2 and V is TRBV27; weak D call: TRBD1 (5 bases). CDR3 length: 16 residues. Trimming pared 6 bases from V and 4 bases from J, leaving 21 bases between. Germline values: CDR1 MNHEY, CDR2 SMNVEV (reference sequence). The CDR3 region has the DNA TGTGCCAGCAGGGCCGGAGGGGCAGGCGGCCTCTATGGCTACACCTTC. It encodes CASRAGGAGGLYGYTF.

The chain links TRBV6-5 to TRBJ2-7; possibly TRBD2 for D (5 bases). This CDR3 contains 12 residues. Trimming removed 5 bases from V and 6 bases from J, with 11 bases in between. Per germline, CDR1 MNHEY and CDR2 SVGAGI. The CDR3 DNA reads as TGTGCCAGCAGTCTGGACTCTGGCGAGCAGTACTTC. Translated: CASSLDSGEQYF.

The V call is TRBV6-5, the J call TRBJ2-4, with D perhaps TRBD2 (5 bases). The germline V gene encodes CDR1 MNHEY and CDR2 SVGAGI. The CDR3 has 14 amino acids. V was clipped by 4 bases and J by 6 bases, with 13 bases between them. The CDR3 loop is CASSSGNWGNIQYF. Written as DNA, the CDR3 is TGTGCCAGCAGTTCGGGAAACTGGGGAAACATTCAGTACTTC.